This T cell receptor beta chain was profiled in a study of OX40 agonist ivuxolimab in advanced cancers. CDR3 length: 16 amino acids. The ends lost 5 bases at V and 5 bases at J; junction bases unmatched: 11. CDR1 and CDR2 (germline): SEHNR, FQNEAQ (reference sequence). Generated by immunoSEQ multiplex PCR, the TCRdb table keeps only in-frame clones and is missing some. The sample holds about 50,000 clones, more than 70% seen once. This TCR derives from an adult with an advanced solid tumor such as melanoma, head and neck, liver or kidney cancer. The J gene is TRBJ2-5, the V gene TRBV7-9, with TRBD2 matching 10 bases. Sequences were derived from CD4+ or CD8+ T cells sorted from blood, sampled in a trial of the OX40 agonist ivuxolimab. The CDR3 here is CASSPSSGSGVETQYF. The CDR3 DNA follows: TGTGCCAGCAGCCCTTCTAGCGGGAGCGGGGTTGAGACCCAGTACTTC.